The 18 T cell receptor beta chains reported below all come from one sample, sequenced in a study of molecular identifiers for immune sequencing clone quantification. Using its own MiXCR run on the PCR reads, TCRdb lists one record per CDR3 protein. The sample has roughly 320,000 distinct CDR3 sequences, 24% seen once. The sample was naive CD8+ T cells from blood, with Jurkat cell RNA spiked in. Noted subset: FACS-sorted CD8+CD4-CCR7+CD45RA+ naive T cells. Source of these receptors: a human donor in good health. Some libraries in this study had Jurkat cell RNA spiked in.

This clonotype was observed many times. A read error may account for a junction end that differs from germline. Here the CDR3 DNA reads TGTGCCAGCAGTCCACGTATAGACGGTGGGAAGAACTTC. This gives the protein CASSPRIDGGKNF. The rearrangement joins TRBV28 to TRBJ2-7, with D unclear. The germline CDR1 and CDR2 sequences are MDHEN and SYDVKM. This CDR3 is 13 amino acids long.

This clonotype was seen only a few times. The chain is built from TRBV27 and TRBJ2-3, with 12 bases aligning to TRBD2. CDR3 size: 19 residues. The germline V gene has CDR1 MNHEY and CDR2 SMNVEV (reference sequence). The junction had 16 bases not matched to a gene; V was cut back by 5 bases and J by 4 bases. CDR3 sequence (DNA): TGTGCCAGCAGTCAGAAACTAGCGGGGGGACCAATAGAACCAGATACGCAGTATTTT. Translated, it gives CASSQKLAGGPIEPDTQYF.

The chain uses TRBV27 and TRBJ2-7; D not certain. Looked up from germline, CDR1 is MNHEY and CDR2 is SMNVEV (reference sequence). The CDR3 spans 13 residues. Between the trimmed V and J ends, which lost 3 bases and 1 base, there was a span of 7 bases. The CDR3 bases are TGTGCCAGCAGTTTTTCACAGTCCTACGAGCAGTACTTC. It yields the protein CASSFSQSYEQYF.

This chain uses TRBV19 with TRBJ2-2, with D perhaps matching TRBD1 (6 bases). The germline gives CDR1 LNHDA, CDR2 SQIVND (reference sequence). The V gene lost 6 bases and the J gene lost 1 base, with 15 bases spanning the gap. CDR3 length: 16 amino acids. The CDR3 reads CASRTTGFGNTGELFF. The CDR3 coding sequence is TGTGCCAGTAGAACCACAGGGTTTGGGAACACCGGGGAGCTGTTTTTT. The variable domain in full, with the rest retrieved from reference TRBV19 and TRBJ2-2, is DGGITQSPKYLFRKEGQNVTLSCEQNLNHDAMYWYRQDPGQGLRLIYYSQIVNDFQKGDIAEGYSVSREKKESFPLTVTSAQKNPTAFYLCASRTTGFGNTGELFFGEGSRLTVL.

This clonotype came up a few times. The rearrangement uses TRBV7-2 and TRBJ2-3; 12 nucleotides line up with TRBD2. The CDR3 is made up of 17 amino acids. Germline values: CDR1 SGHTA, CDR2 FQGNSA. The V segment lost 6 bases and the J segment 0 bases; nucleotides outside the gene matches: 7. CDR3 region: CASRKSGLAGSTDTQYF. The CDR3 DNA is TGTGCCAGCAGAAAGTCCGGACTAGCGGGGAGCACAGATACGCAGTATTTT.

As concerns this clonotype: A much bigger clone sits one base away, suggesting this may be a read error. This chain uses TRBV6-2 or TRBV6-3 with TRBJ1-1; D is possibly TRBD1 (5 bases). This CDR3 region has 14 residues. V lost 4 bases and J lost 8, with 17 bases in between. Germline assignment: CDR1 MNHEY and CDR2 SVGEGT. The CDR3: CASSFQGWAVEAFF. As DNA, the CDR3 is TGTGCCAGCAGTTTTCAGGGCTGGGCCGTCGAAGCTTTCTTT.

A note on this clonotype: A much larger clone sits a single nucleotide away, making a read error possible. The genes are TRBV7-9 and TRBJ2-5, with unresolved D. CDR3 length: 13 amino acids. The germline V gene encodes CDR1 SEHNR and CDR2 FQNEAQ (reference sequence). CDR3 region: CASSLDPQETKYF. In nucleotides, the CDR3 is TGTGCCAGCAGCTTAGACCCACAAGAGACCAAGTACTTC.

This clonotype was detected many times. The chain uses TRBV29-1 and TRBJ1-2; no definite D call. The germline V gene encodes CDR1 SQVTM and CDR2 ANQGSEA. This CDR3 region has 12 residues. The V and J ends lost 3 bases and 7 bases respectively, with 12 bases between them. The CDR3 sequence is CSVDPKIPGYTF. The CDR3 DNA reads TGCAGCGTTGACCCTAAAATTCCTGGCTACACCTTC.

This clonotype was detected many times. The rearrangement joins TRBV5-4 to TRBJ1-2; D is unresolved. The CDR3 is made up of 13 amino acids. Germline V gene data show CDR1 as SGHNT and CDR2 as YYREEE (reference sequence). V lost 4 bases to trimming and J lost 2 bases, with 9 bases between them. The CDR3 sequence is CASSTEGNYGYTF. Here the CDR3 DNA reads TGTGCCAGCAGCACGGAGGGAAACTATGGCTACACCTTC. Full variable domain (missing parts from reference TRBV5-4 and TRBJ1-2): ETGVTQSPTHLIKTRGQQVTLRCSSQSGHNTVSWYQQALGQGPQFIFQYYREEENGRGNFPPRFSGLQFPNYSSELNVNALELDDSALYLCASSTEGNYGYTFGSGTRLTVV.

In this sample, this clonotype turned up a few times. The rearrangement uses TRBV19 and TRBJ2-3, with no clear D. Trimming removed 5 bases at V and 0 bases at J, with 6 bases between. Germline V CDR1 and CDR2: LNHDA, SQIVND (reference sequence). This CDR3 contains 13 residues. The CDR3 loop reads CASSASSTDTQYF. CDR3 DNA sequence: TGTGCCAGTAGTGCCTCCAGCACAGATACGCAGTATTTT.

The chain has TRBV12-3 or TRBV12-4 and TRBJ2-5; TRBD2 might be the D (6 bases). V lost 5 bases and J 4 bases, leaving 17 bases between the germline ends. This CDR3 is 15 amino acids long. The CDR3 DNA sequence: TGTGCCAGCAGTACCTCCGGGGGTATGGTAGAGACCCAGTACTTC. This codes for CASSTSGGMVETQYF.

This clonotype was detected only a few times. The V and J genes are TRBV24-1 and TRBJ2-7; D not certain. V was clipped by 4 bases and J by 4 bases, with 16 bases between them. This CDR3 spans 15 amino acids. Looked up from germline, CDR1 is KGHDR and CDR2 is SFDVKD. CDR3 region: CATSEGFASAYEQYF. CDR3 DNA: TGTGCCACCAGTGAGGGGTTCGCCAGCGCTTACGAGCAGTACTTC.

V gene TRBV19 combines with J gene TRBJ2-7; D might be TRBD1 (6 bases). Germline lookup yields CDR1 LNHDA and CDR2 SQIVND (reference sequence). V lost 6 bases and J 2 bases, leaving 23 bases between the germline ends. The CDR3 spans 17 residues. CDR3 DNA: TGTGCCAGTAGGGCCTCCGGGACACCGAGCTCCCCCTACGAGCAGTACTTC. It translates to CASRASGTPSSPYEQYF.

The rearrangement joins TRBV12-3 or TRBV12-4 to TRBJ2-3; TRBD2 agrees at 8 bases. The CDR3 loop spans 13 amino acids. V gave up 5 bases and J gave up 6 bases; unmatched junction bases: 4. CDR3 sequence (DNA): TGTGCCAGCAGTGCCGGGGGGGCGGATACGCAGTATTTT. It codes for CASSAGGADTQYF.

The chain couples TRBV6-1 to TRBJ1-5, with D hard to call. The V gene's germline CDR1 is MNHNS and CDR2 SASEGT. Trimming took off 0 bases at V and 0 bases at J, with 9 bases between the two ends. This CDR3 is built from 16 residues. CDR3 DNA: TGTGCCAGCAGTGAAGCGGCAGGTTATAGCAATCAGCCCCAGCATTTT. Translated: CASSEAAGYSNQPQHF.

CDR3 protein: CASSRGQTYNEQFF. The CDR3 DNA sequence: TGCGCCAGCAGCCGAGGACAGACCTACAATGAGCAGTTCTTC. The chain is built from TRBV4-3 and TRBJ2-1, with TRBD1 as a possible D gene (6 bases). CDR3 length: 14 residues. The V and J ends lost 4 bases and 2 bases respectively, with 9 bases between them. Germline values: CDR1 LGHNA, CDR2 YSLEER.

This clonotype was observed at least ten times. V is TRBV4-1 and J is TRBJ2-7, with 7 nucleotides matching TRBD1. V dropped 1 base and J dropped 3; count of bases not matched to a gene: 6. The CDR3 extends over 15 amino acids. Germline V gene lookup returns CDR1 MGHRA and CDR2 YSYEKL. CDR3 bases: TGCGCCAGCAGCCAAGGATCGTCAGGGGGCTACGAGCAGTACTTC. Its protein product is CASSQGSSGGYEQYF.

This clonotype was seen a handful of times. This chain connects TRBV27 to TRBJ1-1; D gene unclear. V was pared by 6 bases and J by 0 bases, with 14 bases between. The CDR3 covers 15 residues. The germline CDR1 and CDR2 sequences are MNHEY and SMNVEV (reference sequence). The CDR3 nucleotides are TGTGCCAGCAGAGGAGTGACTAGCATGAACACTGAAGCTTTCTTT. As protein: CASRGVTSMNTEAFF.